Each of the 7 T cell receptor beta chains below was sequenced from the same sample in a study of OX40 agonist ivuxolimab in advanced cancers. The data were produced by immunoSEQ multiplex PCR, yet TCRdb's version contains in-frame clones alone and is incomplete. The sample holds about 62,000 clones; 82% are singletons and the top ten take 5.5%. The specimen comprised CD4+ or CD8+ T cells sorted from blood, sampled in a trial of the OX40 agonist ivuxolimab. All receptors come from an adult with an advanced solid tumor such as melanoma, head and neck, liver or kidney cancer.

This sequence joins TRBV11-2 and TRBJ2-7, with TRBD1 matching over 7 bases. The junction had 1 base not matched to a gene; V was cut back by 6 bases and J by 2 bases. The CDR3 has 12 residues. CDR1 is SGHAT, CDR2 FQNNGV, per germline. Written as DNA, the CDR3 is TGTGCCAGCAGAGGACAGGCCTACGAGCAGTACTTC. Its translation: CASRGQAYEQYF.

The rearrangement uses TRBV28 and TRBJ2-5; no definite D call. The DNA end is more similar to TRBJ2-7, so the J call may be wrong. CDR3 length: 10 residues. CDR1 and CDR2 (germline): MDHEN, SYDVKM. The CDR3 sequence: CASWGYEQYF. Written as DNA, the CDR3 is TGTGCCTCTTGGGGCTACGAGCAGTACTTC.

V is TRBV18 and J is TRBJ2-3, with 9 bases matching TRBD1. CDR3 length: 17 residues. Germline CDR1 is KGHSH and CDR2 is LQKENI. Unmatched junction bases numbered 9, after V lost 3 bases and J lost 2 bases. CDR3 amino acids: CASSPKQGASPTDTQYF. CDR3 coding DNA: TGTGCCAGCTCACCCAAACAGGGGGCAAGCCCCACAGATACGCAGTATTTT.

This clone turned up a few times. The V call is TRBV5-1, the J call TRBJ2-5; D may be TRBD1 (5 bases). V was clipped by 0 bases and J by 5 bases, with 14 bases between them. CDR1 and CDR2 from the germline V gene are SGHRS and YFSETQ. The CDR3 has 15 amino acids. CDR3 region: CASSLETVARETQYF. In nucleotides, the CDR3 is TGCGCCAGCAGCTTGGAGACAGTCGCCAGGGAGACCCAGTACTTC.

A remark on this clone: This sample also contains other DNA sequences that code for the same CDR3. The V call is TRBV28, the J call TRBJ1-5; D is ambiguous. Trimming left V 3 bases short and J 1 base short, with 13 bases between. The CDR3 spans 16 residues. CDR1 is MDHEN, CDR2 SYDVKM, per germline. The CDR3 here is CASSFFVGYSNQPQHF. CDR3 bases: TGTGCCAGCAGTTTCTTTGTCGGCTACAGCAATCAGCCCCAGCATTTT.

The J gene is TRBJ2-1, the V gene TRBV4-2, with TRBD2 matching over 10 bases. This CDR3 contains 16 residues. V gave up 0 bases and J gave up 6 bases; unmatched junction bases: 5. Germline loops: CDR1 LGHNA, CDR2 YNFKEQ. The CDR3 region has the DNA TGTGCCAGCAGCCAAGATCTTAGCGGGAGGTTCAATGAGCAGTTCTTC. Encoded protein: CASSQDLSGRFNEQFF.

CDR3 region: CASSRGFRDEQYV. Here the CDR3 DNA reads TGTGCCAGCAGCAGGGGGTTCAGGGACGAGCAGTACGTC. The chain couples TRBV5-8 to TRBJ2-7; weak D call: TRBD1 (6 bases). Per the germline V gene, CDR1 is SGHTS and CDR2 is YDEGEE. This CDR3 region has 13 residues. Trimming left V 4 bases short and J 5 bases short, with 13 bases between.